Listed here are 32 T cell receptor beta chains from one sample, sequenced in a study of CD8 T cells in Susac syndrome. The RNA, about 0.45 to 1 ug, was put through reverse transcription using random hexamers. TCRdb processed the immunoSEQ multiplex PCR reads anew with MiXCR; each CDR3 protein has one entry. Here the sample spans hundreds of thousands of distinct CDR3 sequences, 90% to 95% being singletons. What was sequenced was CD4+ T cells from PBMCs. Source of these receptors: a human donor with multiple sclerosis.

The V and J genes are TRBV9 and TRBJ2-5; 8 positions match TRBD1. This CDR3 region has 15 residues. Germline V CDR1 and CDR2: SGDLS, YYNGEE. The V segment lost 1 base and the J segment 4 bases; nucleotides outside the gene matches: 6. For the CDR3, the DNA is TGTGCCAGCAGCGTAATGGACAGGGACACAGAGACCCAGTACTTC. Its translation is CASSVMDRDTETQYF. The full variable domain, in which reference TRBV9 and TRBJ2-5 provide the parts outside the CDR3, is DSGVTQTPKHLITATGQRVTLRCSPRSGDLSVYWYQQSLDQGLQFLIQYYNGEERAKGNILERFSAQQFPDLHSELNLSSLELGDSALYFCASSVMDRDTETQYFGPGTRLLVL.

The gene calls are TRBV18 and TRBJ2-5; tentatively, D is TRBD2 (6 bases). This CDR3 has 14 amino acids. With 0 bases removed from V and 5 bases from J, the gap between germline ends came to 10 bases. Germline V gene data show CDR1 as KGHSH and CDR2 as LQKENI. The chain's CDR3 is CASSPPEGRETQYF. The DNA of the CDR3 is TGTGCCAGCTCACCACCGGAGGGGCGGGAGACCCAGTACTTC.

The J gene is TRBJ1-1, the V gene TRBV12-3 or TRBV12-4; 8 bases are shared with TRBD1. Trimming at V came to 5 bases and at J to 5 bases, leaving 10 bases not matched to a gene. The CDR3 sequence is 15 residues long. The CDR3 reads CASSPSTRQGTEAFF. DNA of the CDR3: TGTGCCAGCAGTCCATCGACCCGACAGGGGACTGAAGCTTTCTTT.

The chain couples TRBV7-2 to TRBJ2-5; 7 nucleotides match TRBD1. This CDR3 region has 15 residues. Germline assignment: CDR1 SGHTA and CDR2 FQGNSA. The V and J ends lost 5 bases and 2 bases, in that order; junction bases with no gene match: 8. The CDR3 DNA reads as TGTGCCAGCAGCCTCGGGACAGTTCCTCAAGAGACCCAGTACTTC. It specifies CASSLGTVPQETQYF.

The genes are TRBV20-1 and TRBJ2-5; D tentatively fits TRBD1 or TRBD2 (5 bases each). CDR3 length: 14 residues. The V and J ends lost 1 base and 2 bases respectively, with 11 bases between them. Germline V CDR1 and CDR2: DFQATT, SNEGSKA (reference sequence). The CDR3 sequence: CSARGGPPQETQYF. In nucleotides, the CDR3 is TGCAGTGCTAGAGGGGGACCACCTCAAGAGACCCAGTACTTC.

The rearrangement links TRBV6-5 to TRBJ2-5; D may be TRBD1 or TRBD2 (6 bases each). The CDR3 sequence is 14 residues long. Trimming cost V 0 bases and J 7 bases, with 12 bases left between them. Germline lookup yields CDR1 MNHEY and CDR2 SVGAGI. The CDR3 DNA follows: TGTGCCAGCAGTTACTCGACAGGAGGGTGGACCCAGTACTTC. Protein: CASSYSTGGWTQYF.

This clonotype was counted a single time. The chain carries TRBV29-1 and TRBJ2-1, with 10 bases matching TRBD2. J lost 7 bases, V lost 6 bases, and 9 bases had no gene match. CDR1 is SQVTM, CDR2 ANQGSEA, per germline. This CDR3 comprises 14 residues. The CDR3 DNA reads TGCAGCGTCTTAGGCGCTAGCGGGAGTAATGAGCAGTTCTTC. Amino acid sequence: CSVLGASGSNEQFF.

The chain recombines TRBV29-1 with TRBJ1-1; D gene ambiguous. The CDR3 has 12 amino acids. CDR1 is SQVTM, CDR2 ANQGSEA, per germline. V dropped 7 bases and J dropped 1 base, with 10 bases sitting between them. In nucleotides, the CDR3 is TGCAGCGCCGGGCGGAAGAACACTGAAGCTTTCTTT. Translation: CSAGRKNTEAFF.

CDR3 residues: CASSRTGRNTEAFF. For the CDR3, the DNA is TGTGCCAGTAGTAGGACAGGGCGGAACACTGAAGCTTTCTTT. The chain combines TRBV19 with TRBJ1-1, with TRBD1 matching 8 bases. Germline assignment: CDR1 LNHDA and CDR2 SQIVND (reference sequence). Trimming took 4 bases from V and 1 from J; bases not matched to a gene: 2. This CDR3 is 14 amino acids long.

J is TRBJ1-3 and V is TRBV12-3 or TRBV12-4, with D uncertain. The length of the CDR3 is 15 residues. The V and J ends lost 5 bases and 0 bases respectively, with 11 bases between them. The CDR3, as DNA: TGTGCCAGCAGTATGCGCGGGGACTCTGGAAACACCATATATTTT. Its translation: CASSMRGDSGNTIYF.

J is TRBJ1-1 and V is TRBV5-4, with D perhaps matching TRBD1 (5 bases). Germline V gene lookup returns CDR1 SGHNT and CDR2 YYREEE (reference sequence). The CDR3 runs 14 residues. Trimming pared 4 bases from V and 6 bases from J, leaving 16 bases between. In DNA form, the CDR3 reads TGTGCCAGCAGCGCCCTTGGGGGGAAGCCTGAAGCTTTCTTT. Amino acid sequence: CASSALGGKPEAFF.

This clonotype has a single count. The chain carries TRBV30 and TRBJ1-4; weak D call: TRBD1 (6 bases). V was cut by 7 bases and J by 8 bases, with 20 bases left in between. The CDR3 extends over 14 amino acids. CDR1 and CDR2 from the germline V gene are GTSNPN and SVGIG (reference sequence). CDR3 sequence reads: CASIRTGLEEKLFF. The CDR3 DNA reads TGTGCCTCGATCCGCACAGGGTTAGAAGAAAAACTGTTTTTT.

The table lists this clonotype with a count of one. The genes are TRBV6-2 or TRBV6-3 and TRBJ2-5; 12 bases fit TRBD1. This CDR3 has 16 residues. V was clipped by 5 bases and J by 2 bases; unmatched bases: 6. Germline lookup yields CDR1 MNHEY and CDR2 SVGEGT. CDR3 coding DNA: TGTGCCAGCAGTAGCCGGGACAGGGGGCTGCAAGAGACCCAGTACTTC. The encoded protein is CASSSRDRGLQETQYF.

The CDR3 is CSASDSSNYGYTF. The CDR3 DNA reads TGCAGTGCTAGCGACAGTTCTAACTATGGCTACACCTTC. The gene calls are TRBV20-1 and TRBJ1-2; D perhaps matches TRBD1 (5 bases). Germline V gene data show CDR1 as DFQATT and CDR2 as SNEGSKA (reference sequence). V shed 3 bases and J shed 0 bases, with 8 bases lying between them. CDR3 size: 13 residues.

The chain links TRBV5-1 to TRBJ2-7; tentative D call: TRBD1 (6 bases). Deletions cut 0 bases from V and 4 bases from J, with 14 bases between. Germline V CDR1 and CDR2: SGHRS, YFSETQ. This CDR3 has 15 amino acids. The CDR3 coding sequence is TGCGCCAGCAGCTTGGGAGGGACAAAGGATTACGAGCAGTACTTC. Encoded protein: CASSLGGTKDYEQYF.

This clonotype was observed a single time. The rearrangement joins TRBV28 to TRBJ2-2, with D possibly matching TRBD2 (6 bases). Between the trimmed V and J ends, which lost 5 bases and 3 bases, there was a span of 16 bases. The CDR3 spans 16 residues. Germline CDR1 reads MDHEN; CDR2 reads SYDVKM. CDR3 sequence reads: CASSPPLAAYTGELFF. CDR3 DNA sequence: TGTGCCAGCAGTCCTCCGTTAGCGGCCTACACCGGGGAGCTGTTTTTT.

J is TRBJ2-5 and V is TRBV29-1, with unresolved D. V gave up 4 bases and J gave up 4 bases, with 13 bases separating them. Germline V CDR1 and CDR2: SQVTM, ANQGSEA. The CDR3 spans 13 residues. Here the CDR3 reads CSVVKGAGETQYF. In nucleotides, the CDR3 is TGCAGCGTTGTCAAGGGCGCTGGAGAGACCCAGTACTTC.

The genes are TRBV6-1 and TRBJ2-2; no clear D. V lost 4 bases and J lost 3, with 6 bases in between. CDR1 MNHNS and CDR2 SASEGT come from the germline V gene. CDR3 length: 13 amino acids. CDR3 nucleotide sequence: TGTGCCAGCAGTGTTGGGTACACCGGGGAGCTGTTTTTT. Amino acids: CASSVGYTGELFF.

V and J are TRBV28 and TRBJ1-6, with TRBD1 identical over 7 bases. This CDR3 spans 15 amino acids. The trim removed 6 bases at V and 4 bases at J, leaving 6 bases unmatched. Germline values: CDR1 MDHEN, CDR2 SYDVKM. The CDR3 sequence is CASRLGTAYNSPLHF. The CDR3 bases are TGTGCCAGCAGACTCGGGACAGCATATAATTCACCCCTCCACTTT.

The J gene is TRBJ1-1, the V gene TRBV5-1; TRBD1 agrees at 7 bases. The germline V gene has CDR1 SGHRS and CDR2 YFSETQ. The CDR3 has 16 residues. The ends lost 0 bases at V and 5 bases at J; junction bases unmatched: 10. The chain's CDR3 is CASSLAAGGRGTEAFF. As DNA, the CDR3 is TGCGCCAGCAGCTTGGCGGCAGGGGGAAGAGGGACTGAAGCTTTCTTT.

In nucleotides, the CDR3 is TGTGCCAGCAGTTTTTCGGCGAAGAACACTGAAGCTTTCTTT. Translating gives CASSFSAKNTEAFF. J is TRBJ1-1 and V is TRBV12-3 or TRBV12-4; D remains unclear. V was shortened by 3 bases and J by 1 base, with 9 bases between the two germline ends. This CDR3 is built from 14 residues.

This clonotype came up a few times. This sequence joins TRBV19 and TRBJ1-1, with D unclear. The germline gives CDR1 LNHDA, CDR2 SQIVND (reference sequence). The CDR3 has 14 residues. V lost 1 base and J lost 1, with 7 bases in between. CDR3 nucleotide sequence: TGTGCCAGTAGTATAGGTAGAGGGAACACTGAAGCTTTCTTT. It specifies CASSIGRGNTEAFF.

The chain couples TRBV12-3 or TRBV12-4 to TRBJ1-1; TRBD1 might be the D (6 bases). Trimming cost V 4 bases and J 3 bases, with 15 bases left between them. This CDR3 has 15 amino acids. The CDR3 DNA reads as TGTGCCAGCAGTTCCTCAGGGAGGGGGGACACTGAAGCTTTCTTT. It codes for CASSSSGRGDTEAFF.

The rearrangement uses TRBV7-8 and TRBJ2-1, with D unresolved. Trimming took 7 bases from V and 5 from J, leaving 18 bases between them. The CDR3 extends over 15 amino acids. The germline gives CDR1 SGHVS, CDR2 FQNEAQ. For the CDR3, the DNA is TGTGCCAGCACCTGGAAACGGGTAGGAGACAATGAGCAGTTCTTC. It specifies CASTWKRVGDNEQFF.

The rearrangement joins TRBV13 to TRBJ2-1; possibly TRBD2 for D (7 bases). The CDR3 has 18 amino acids. The V and J ends lost 1 base and 5 bases respectively, with 21 bases between them. The germline V gene encodes CDR1 PRHDT and CDR2 FYEKMQ (reference sequence). The CDR3 is CASSLERGGTGTHNEQFF. CDR3 DNA: TGTGCCAGCAGCTTAGAAAGGGGGGGCACGGGGACCCACAATGAGCAGTTCTTC.

The sample holds one count of this clonotype. This sequence joins TRBV3-1 and TRBJ1-1; TRBD1 is a possible D gene (6 bases). The CDR3 covers 17 residues. The germline V and J ends were trimmed by 7 bases and 5 bases, with 26 bases remaining between them. Germline lookup yields CDR1 LGHDT and CDR2 YNNKEL (reference sequence). CDR3 amino acids: CASTPNQTGWRRTEAFF. The CDR3 DNA reads TGTGCCAGCACCCCCAACCAAACAGGGTGGCGGCGTACTGAAGCTTTCTTT.

The chain couples TRBV19 to TRBJ2-5, with D perhaps TRBD2 (5 bases). This CDR3 has 13 amino acids. The germline V and J ends were trimmed by 8 bases and 5 bases, with 15 bases remaining between them. Germline V gene data show CDR1 as LNHDA and CDR2 as SQIVND (reference sequence). The CDR3 sequence: CASATRTRETQYF. The CDR3 bases are TGTGCCAGTGCCACTAGGACCAGGGAGACCCAGTACTTC.

V gene TRBV6-6 combines with J gene TRBJ2-7; perhaps TRBD2 as D (5 bases). Looked up from germline, CDR1 is MNHNY and CDR2 is SVGAGI (reference sequence). This CDR3 has 15 amino acids. V shed 6 bases and J shed 3 bases, with 18 bases lying between them. The CDR3 sequence is CASSPRQRAGYEQYV. In DNA form, the CDR3 reads TGTGCCAGCAGCCCTCGGCAACGGGCGGGCTACGAGCAGTACGTC.

The chain couples TRBV6-1 to TRBJ2-7, with 9 bases lining up with TRBD1. The CDR3 has 14 residues. Per germline, CDR1 MNHNS and CDR2 SASEGT. V trimming: 6 bases; J trimming: 2 bases; junction bases outside the gene matches: 5. The CDR3 region is CASSAGTGPYEQYF. CDR3 nucleotide sequence: TGTGCCAGCAGCGCCGGGACAGGGCCCTACGAGCAGTACTTC.

The chain links TRBV27 to TRBJ2-1; 12 bases agree with TRBD1. In germline, CDR1 is MNHEY, CDR2 SMNVEV (reference sequence). This CDR3 has 15 residues. The ends lost 6 bases at V and 5 bases at J; junction bases unmatched: 5. The CDR3: CASSRGTGGHNEQFF. CDR3 nucleotides: TGTGCCAGCAGCCGAGGGACAGGGGGCCACAATGAGCAGTTCTTC.

The chain couples TRBV5-4 to TRBJ2-5; D possibly uses TRBD1 or TRBD2 (5 bases each). Germline lookup yields CDR1 SGHNT and CDR2 YYREEE (reference sequence). This CDR3 region has 15 residues. Trimming pared 0 bases from V and 1 base from J, leaving 10 bases between. The CDR3, as DNA: TGTGCCAGCAGCTTGGTGCCAGGGAGCCAAGAGACCCAGTACTTC. Encoded protein: CASSLVPGSQETQYF. Variable domain in full (rest from reference TRBV5-4 and TRBJ2-5): ETGVTQSPTHLIKTRGQQVTLRCSSQSGHNTVSWYQQALGQGPQFIFQYYREEENGRGNFPPRFSGLQFPNYSSELNVNALELDDSALYLCASSLVPGSQETQYFGPGTRLLVL.

V and J are TRBV3-1 and TRBJ2-3; no reliable D call. Per germline, CDR1 LGHDT and CDR2 YNNKEL (reference sequence). The CDR3 is 12 residues long. Trimming pared 0 bases from V and 8 bases from J, leaving 6 bases between. CDR3 coding DNA: TGTGCCAGCAGCCAAGATCGTCGTACGCAGTATTTT. Amino acids: CASSQDRRTQYF.